This T cell receptor beta chain is from a study of T cell responses to AZD1222 COVID-19 vaccine. Study-wide points: Clonal diversity was possibly underestimated, and the donors were mostly white British, with more females.

The CDR3 totals 12 residues. In germline, CDR1 is SGDLS, CDR2 YYNGEE. The germline V and J ends were trimmed by 3 bases and 9 bases, with 12 bases remaining between them. With regard to this clone: Its antigen is currently unknown.

The data were produced by immunoSEQ multiplex PCR, yet TCRdb's version contains in-frame clones alone and is incomplete. The sample lists some 130,000 clones, about nine tenths occurring once. The sequence was collected from an adult in good health. The chain couples TRBV9 to TRBJ1-2; D is undetermined. The source material was peripheral blood, sampled on day 0 of AZD1222 vaccination. The CDR3 bases are TGTGCCAGCAGCGGCCAGGATACAAGCTACACCTTC. This sequence encodes CASSGQDTSYTF.